This entry concerns a single T cell receptor beta chain. TCRdb's copy holds only in-frame clones and misses some; the assay was immunoSEQ multiplex PCR. The data hold 390,000 or so clones, with around 87% observed a single time. The sample belongs to a study of blood T cell repertoires in COVID-19. Unmatched junction bases numbered 5, after V lost 6 bases and J lost 0 bases. CDR1 and CDR2 from the germline V gene are MNHEY and SVGAGI. The length of the CDR3 is 15 residues. The gene calls are TRBV6-5 and TRBJ1-5, with TRBD1 identical over 7 bases. The receptor's source is a woman younger than 45 with COVID-19, enrolled during active disease. Sequenced input: peripheral blood. In DNA, the CDR3 is TGTGCCAGCAGGGGGGGACAGACTAGCAATCAGCCCCAGCATTTT. It yields the protein CASRGGQTSNQPQHF.